A single TCR beta chain is shown here with its context. Its antigen is unidentified. This entry comes from a study of T cells after yellow fever vaccination. Study-level results: Reappearance after the booster was seen for most primary-vaccination clones, at 95% to 97% CD4 and 70% to 90% CD8.

The CDR3 totals 12 residues. Germline CDR1 reads SQVTM; CDR2 reads ANQGSEA. The V end was cut by 4 bases, the J end by 2 bases, with 6 bases between. One entry per CDR3 protein results from TCRdb running MiXCR on the 5' RACE reads. The sample consists of a few hundred thousand distinct CDR3 sequences, roughly 5% of them appearing once. The clonotype comes from a man between 18 and 29 years old who received the YFV17D yellow fever vaccine. The J gene is TRBJ1-5, the V gene TRBV29-1; a possible D gene is TRBD1 (5 bases). The sequenced sample was CD4+ T cells sorted from PBMCs, obtained on the day of the yellow fever booster vaccination. The CDR3 DNA reads TGCAGCGTTGTACAGGGCAATCAGCCCCAGCATTTT. The encoded protein is CSVVQGNQPQHF.